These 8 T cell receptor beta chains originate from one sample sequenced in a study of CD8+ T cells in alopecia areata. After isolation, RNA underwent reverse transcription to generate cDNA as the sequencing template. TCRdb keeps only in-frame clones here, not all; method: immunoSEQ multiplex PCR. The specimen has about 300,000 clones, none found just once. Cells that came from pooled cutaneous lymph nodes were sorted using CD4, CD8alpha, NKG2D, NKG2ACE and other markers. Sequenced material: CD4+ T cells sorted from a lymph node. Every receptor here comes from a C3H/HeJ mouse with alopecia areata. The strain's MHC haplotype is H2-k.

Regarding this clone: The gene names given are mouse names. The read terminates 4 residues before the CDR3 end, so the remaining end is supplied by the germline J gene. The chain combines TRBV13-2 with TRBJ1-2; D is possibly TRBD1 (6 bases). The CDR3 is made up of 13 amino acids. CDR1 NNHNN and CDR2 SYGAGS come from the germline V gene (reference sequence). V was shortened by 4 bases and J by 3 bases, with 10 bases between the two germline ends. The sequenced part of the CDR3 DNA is TGTGCCAGCGGTCAACAGGGTTACTCC. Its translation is CASGQQGYS. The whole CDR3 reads CASGQQGYSDYTF.

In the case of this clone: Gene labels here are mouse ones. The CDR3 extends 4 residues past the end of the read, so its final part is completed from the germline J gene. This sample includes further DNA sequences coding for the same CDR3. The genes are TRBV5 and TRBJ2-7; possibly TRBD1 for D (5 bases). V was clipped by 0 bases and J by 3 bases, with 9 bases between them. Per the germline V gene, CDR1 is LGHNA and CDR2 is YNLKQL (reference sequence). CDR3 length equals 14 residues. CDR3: CASSQEPGSYEQYF. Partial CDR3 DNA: TGTGCCAGCAGCCAAGAGCCAGGGAGCTAT.

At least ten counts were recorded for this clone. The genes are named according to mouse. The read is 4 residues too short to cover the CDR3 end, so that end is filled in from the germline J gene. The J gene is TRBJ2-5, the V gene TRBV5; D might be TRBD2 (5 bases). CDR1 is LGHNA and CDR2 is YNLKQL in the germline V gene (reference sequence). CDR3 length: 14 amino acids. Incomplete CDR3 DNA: TGTGCCAGCAGCCAAGAACCTGGGAGGGAC. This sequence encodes CASSQEPGRD. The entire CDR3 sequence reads CASSQEPGRDTQYF.

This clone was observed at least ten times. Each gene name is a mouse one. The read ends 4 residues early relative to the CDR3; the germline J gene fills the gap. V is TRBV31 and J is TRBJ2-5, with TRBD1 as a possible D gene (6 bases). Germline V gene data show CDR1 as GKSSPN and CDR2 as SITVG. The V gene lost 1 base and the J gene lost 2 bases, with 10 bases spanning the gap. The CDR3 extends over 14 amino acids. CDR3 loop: CAWSPGQTQDTQYF. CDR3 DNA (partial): TGTGCCTGGAGTCCGGGACAAACCCAAGAC.

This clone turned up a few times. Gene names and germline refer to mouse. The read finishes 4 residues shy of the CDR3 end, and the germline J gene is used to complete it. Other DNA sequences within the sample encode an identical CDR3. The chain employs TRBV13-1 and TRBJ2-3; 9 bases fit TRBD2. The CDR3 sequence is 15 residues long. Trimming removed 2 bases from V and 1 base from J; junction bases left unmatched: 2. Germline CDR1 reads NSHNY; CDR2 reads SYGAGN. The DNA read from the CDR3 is TGTGCCAGCAGTGACTGGGGGGGTCGTGCAGAA. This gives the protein CASSDWGGRAE. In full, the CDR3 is CASSDWGGRAETLYF.

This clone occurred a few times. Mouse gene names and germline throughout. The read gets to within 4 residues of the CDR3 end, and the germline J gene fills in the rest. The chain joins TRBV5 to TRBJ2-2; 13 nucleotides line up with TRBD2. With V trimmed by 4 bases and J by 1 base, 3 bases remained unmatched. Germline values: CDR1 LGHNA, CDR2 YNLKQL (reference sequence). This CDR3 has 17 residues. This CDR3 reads CASSPRDWGGNTGQLYF. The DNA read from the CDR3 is TGTGCCAGCAGCCCCCGGGACTGGGGGGGAAACACCGGG.

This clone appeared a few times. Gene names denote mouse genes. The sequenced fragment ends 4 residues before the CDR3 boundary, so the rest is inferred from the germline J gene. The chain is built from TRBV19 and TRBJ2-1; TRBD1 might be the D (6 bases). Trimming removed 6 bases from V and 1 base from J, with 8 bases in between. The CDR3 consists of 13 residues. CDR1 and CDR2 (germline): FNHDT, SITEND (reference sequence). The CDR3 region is CASIQGNYAEQFF. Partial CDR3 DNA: TGTGCCAGCATCCAGGGGAACTATGCT.

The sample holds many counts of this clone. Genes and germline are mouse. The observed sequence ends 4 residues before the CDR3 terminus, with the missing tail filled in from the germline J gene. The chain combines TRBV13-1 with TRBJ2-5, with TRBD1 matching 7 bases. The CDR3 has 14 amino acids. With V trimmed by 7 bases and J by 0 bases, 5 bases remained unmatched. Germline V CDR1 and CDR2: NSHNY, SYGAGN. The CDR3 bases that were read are TGTGCCAGCCCGACAGGGCCTAACCAAGAC. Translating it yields CASPTGPNQD. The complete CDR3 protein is CASPTGPNQDTQYF.